This T cell receptor (beta chain) was identified in a study of T-cell memory formation after mild COVID-19. Study information: The study found TCR clusters largely donor specific. Findings and caveats of the study: Contracting CD4+ clones lay largely in CM and EM, with CD8+ ones residing in EMRA.

Concerning this clonotype itself: Its specificity is unknown.

CDR3 length equals 19 residues. V lost 3 bases to trimming and J lost 6 bases; unmatched junction nucleotides: 20. Germline loops: CDR1 KGHSH, CDR2 LQKENI. From the 5' RACE reads, TCRdb called clonotypes with MiXCR, one entry per CDR3 protein. The table lists 120,000 to 150,000 distinct CDR3 sequences, approximately 21% of them singletons. This TCR was sampled from an adult woman who had mild COVID-19 (a few samples of this study predate the infection). Cell type and time point are not known. The V gene is TRBV18, the J gene TRBJ2-5; 9 bases fit TRBD2. Source material: PBMCs or a T cell subset sorted from them (not recorded which). CDR3 coding DNA: TGTGCCAGCTCACCTACCGTTACTCTCCTGGCGGGGGGGATGAAGACCCAGTACTTC. It encodes CASSPTVTLLAGGMKTQYF.